This T cell receptor (beta chain) was retrieved from a study of regulatory T cells in long-lasting Graves disease. Stated time point: newly diagnosed GD, antithyroid drugs for less than 3 months. PBMCs provided the RNA from which the TCR library was made. Whole-study findings and limits: Sample size was small, which may have lowered accuracy.

The authors built TCR beta libraries using iRepertoire HTBI primers and Arm-PCR of CDR3 regions. TCRdb reanalysed the multiplex PCR reads using MiXCR and keeps one entry per CDR3 protein. Here the sample spans some 250,000 distinct CDR3 sequences, about 18% being singletons. CDR3 length: 15 amino acids. Germline V CDR1 and CDR2: LNHNV, YYDKDF (reference sequence). Unmatched junction bases numbered 2, after V lost 2 bases and J lost 2 bases. A word on this clonotype: The antigen is unknown.

These same data were also listed under a study on T cells in Graves' hyperthyroidism and ophthalmopathy. As that study records: Patients counted as stable if ophthalmopathy did not develop within 18 months. Among thyroid clonotypes expanded above 0.001, most also appeared in blood.

The TCR was taken from a woman younger than 45 with Graves disease. This chain links TRBV15 with TRBJ2-1; TRBD1 agrees at 8 bases. Sequencing used peripheral blood mononuclear cells (PBMCs), obtained at new diagnosis, from a patient treated with antithyroid drugs. DNA for the CDR3: TGTGCCACCAGCAGAAGGACAGGGACCTACAATGAGCAGTTCTTC. It encodes CATSRRTGTYNEQFF.